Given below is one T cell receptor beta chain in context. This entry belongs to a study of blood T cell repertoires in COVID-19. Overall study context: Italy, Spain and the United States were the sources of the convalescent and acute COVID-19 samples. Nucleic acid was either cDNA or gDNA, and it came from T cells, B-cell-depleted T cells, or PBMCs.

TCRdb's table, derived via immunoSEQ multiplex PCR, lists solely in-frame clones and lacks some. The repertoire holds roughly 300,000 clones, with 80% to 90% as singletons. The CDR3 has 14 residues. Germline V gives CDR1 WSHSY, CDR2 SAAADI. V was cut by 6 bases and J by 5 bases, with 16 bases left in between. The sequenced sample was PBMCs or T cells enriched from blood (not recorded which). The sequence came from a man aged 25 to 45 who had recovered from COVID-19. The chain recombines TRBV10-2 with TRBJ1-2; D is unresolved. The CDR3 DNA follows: TGCGCCAGCAGCGGAGGTGGCAGGCAATATGGCTACACCTTC. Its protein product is CASSGGGRQYGYTF.